The present T cell receptor (beta chain) was sequenced within a study of human T cells and chemical hapten exposure. Study-level background: Patients' scalps got diphenylcyclopropenone weekly throughout the roughly 25-week study. Patients were mainly female, each with alopecia areata, totalis or universalis.

Whole-study results and caveats: Having alopecia, donors may respond immunologically unlike healthy people.

Documented time point: patch test 1, 2 weeks after DPC sensitization. The treatment here: therapeutic diphenylcyclopropenone sensitization with weekly scalp DPC. At every patch-test visit, blood was drawn before the patch test was applied. Each CDR3 protein gets one entry after TCRdb re-called the RACE reads with MiXCR. Altogether 340,000 or so distinct CDR3 sequences are present, around 6.9% being singletons, with the ten largest covering about 8%. The table lists this clonotype with many counts. Its antigen remains unknown. Here the sequenced sample was whole blood, taken in connection with sensitization to the hapten diphenylcyclopropenone (DPC). This receptor was identified in a woman aged 18-30 years with alopecia areata. Some clones in this sample may be carry-over from other donors' samples.

As DNA, the CDR3 is TGTGCCAGCAGCCGCCGGCAGGGAACGGCTGGAAACACCATATATTTT. This codes for CASSRRQGTAGNTIYF. This chain joins TRBV3-1 and TRBJ1-3; D possibly corresponds to TRBD1 (5 bases). The ends were cut back, 4 bases at V and 2 bases at J, with 15 bases in the middle. CDR1 and CDR2 (germline): LGHDT, YNNKEL (reference sequence). The CDR3 extends over 16 amino acids.